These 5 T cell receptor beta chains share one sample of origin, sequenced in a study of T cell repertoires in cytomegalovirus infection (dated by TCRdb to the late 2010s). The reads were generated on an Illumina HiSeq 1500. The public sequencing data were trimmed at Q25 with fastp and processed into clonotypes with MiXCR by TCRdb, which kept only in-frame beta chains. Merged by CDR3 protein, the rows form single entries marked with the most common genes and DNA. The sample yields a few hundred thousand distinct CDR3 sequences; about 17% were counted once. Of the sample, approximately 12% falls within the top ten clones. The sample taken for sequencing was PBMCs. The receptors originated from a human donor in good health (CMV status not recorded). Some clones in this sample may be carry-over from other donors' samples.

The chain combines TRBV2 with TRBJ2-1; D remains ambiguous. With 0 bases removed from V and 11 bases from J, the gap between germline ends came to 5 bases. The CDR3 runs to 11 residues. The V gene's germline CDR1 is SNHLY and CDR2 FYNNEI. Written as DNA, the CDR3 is TGTGCCAGCAGTGAAGCCCAGAAGCAGTTCTTC. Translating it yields CASSEAQKQFF.

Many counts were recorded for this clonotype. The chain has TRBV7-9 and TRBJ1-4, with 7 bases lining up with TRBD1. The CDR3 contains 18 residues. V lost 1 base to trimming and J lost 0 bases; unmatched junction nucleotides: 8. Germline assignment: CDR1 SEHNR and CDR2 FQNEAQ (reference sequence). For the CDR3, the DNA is TGTGCCAGCAGCTTAGATGCTGAGACAGGGACAACTAATGAAAAACTGTTTTTT. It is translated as CASSLDAETGTTNEKLFF.

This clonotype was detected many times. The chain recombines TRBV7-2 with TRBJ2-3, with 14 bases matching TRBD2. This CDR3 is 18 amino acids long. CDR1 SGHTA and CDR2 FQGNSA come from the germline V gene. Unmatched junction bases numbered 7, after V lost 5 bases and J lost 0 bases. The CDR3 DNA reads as TGTGCCAGCAGCCGAATCGGACTAGCGGGGGGCAGCACAGATACGCAGTATTTT. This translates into CASSRIGLAGGSTDTQYF.

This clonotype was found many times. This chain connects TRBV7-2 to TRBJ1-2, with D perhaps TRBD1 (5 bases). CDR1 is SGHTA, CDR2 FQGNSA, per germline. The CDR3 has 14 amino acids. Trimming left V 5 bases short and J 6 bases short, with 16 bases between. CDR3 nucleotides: TGTGCCAGCAGCCCGTCCGGGGGAGGTCATGGCTACACCTTC. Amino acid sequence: CASSPSGGGHGYTF.

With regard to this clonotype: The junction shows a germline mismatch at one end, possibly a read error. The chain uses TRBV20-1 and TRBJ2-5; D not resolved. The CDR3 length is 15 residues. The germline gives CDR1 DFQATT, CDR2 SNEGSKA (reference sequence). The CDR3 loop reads CSARDPQRDEETQYF. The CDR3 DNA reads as TGCAGTGCCAGAGATCCCCAGAGAGACGAAGAGACCCAGTACTTC.